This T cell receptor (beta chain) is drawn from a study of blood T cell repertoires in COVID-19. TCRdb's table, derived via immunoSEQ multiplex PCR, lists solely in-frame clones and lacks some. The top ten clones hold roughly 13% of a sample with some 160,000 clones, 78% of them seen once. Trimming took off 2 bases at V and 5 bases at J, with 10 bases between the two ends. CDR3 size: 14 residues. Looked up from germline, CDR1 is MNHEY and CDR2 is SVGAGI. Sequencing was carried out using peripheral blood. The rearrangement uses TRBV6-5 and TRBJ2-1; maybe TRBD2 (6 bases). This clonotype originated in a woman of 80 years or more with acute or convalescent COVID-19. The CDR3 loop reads CASSYGAGNNEQFF. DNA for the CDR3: TGTGCCAGCAGTTACGGGGCGGGGAACAATGAGCAGTTCTTC.